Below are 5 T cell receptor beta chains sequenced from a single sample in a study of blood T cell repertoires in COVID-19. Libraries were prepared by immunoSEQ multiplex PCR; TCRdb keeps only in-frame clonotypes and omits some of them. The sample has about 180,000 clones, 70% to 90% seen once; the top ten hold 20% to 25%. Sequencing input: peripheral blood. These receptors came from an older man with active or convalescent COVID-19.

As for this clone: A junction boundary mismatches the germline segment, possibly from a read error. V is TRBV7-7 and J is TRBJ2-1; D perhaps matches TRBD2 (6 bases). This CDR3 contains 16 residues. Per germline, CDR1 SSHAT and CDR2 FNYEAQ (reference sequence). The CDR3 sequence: CASSSKGGGNFNEQFF. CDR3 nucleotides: TGTGCTAGCAGCTCAAAGGGAGGCGGAAACTTCAATGAGCAGTTCTTC.

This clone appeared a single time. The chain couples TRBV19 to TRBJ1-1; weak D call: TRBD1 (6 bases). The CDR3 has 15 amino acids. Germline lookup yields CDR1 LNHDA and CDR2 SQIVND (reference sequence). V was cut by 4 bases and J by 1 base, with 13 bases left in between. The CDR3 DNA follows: TGTGCCAGTAGTACCAGGACAGAAAGGAACACTGAAGCTTTCTTT. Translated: CASSTRTERNTEAFF.

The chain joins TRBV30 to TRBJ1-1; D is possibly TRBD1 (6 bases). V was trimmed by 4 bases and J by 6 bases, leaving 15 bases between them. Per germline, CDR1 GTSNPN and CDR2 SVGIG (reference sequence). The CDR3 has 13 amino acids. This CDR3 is CAWTNWGHAEAFF. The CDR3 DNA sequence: TGTGCCTGGACTAACTGGGGGCACGCTGAAGCTTTCTTT.

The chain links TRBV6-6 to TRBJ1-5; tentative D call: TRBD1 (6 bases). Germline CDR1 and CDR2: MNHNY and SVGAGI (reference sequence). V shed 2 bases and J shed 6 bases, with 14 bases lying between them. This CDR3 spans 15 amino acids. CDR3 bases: TGTGCCAGCAGTTACGACCCAGGGGCCGGTCAGCCCCAGCATTTT. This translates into CASSYDPGAGQPQHF.

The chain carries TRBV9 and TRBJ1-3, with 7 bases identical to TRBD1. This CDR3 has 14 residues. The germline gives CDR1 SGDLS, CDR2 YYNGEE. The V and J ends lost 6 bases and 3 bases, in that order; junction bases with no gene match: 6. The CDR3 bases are TGTGCCAGCACCCGACAGGGTAGTGGAAACACCATATATTTT. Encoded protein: CASTRQGSGNTIYF.